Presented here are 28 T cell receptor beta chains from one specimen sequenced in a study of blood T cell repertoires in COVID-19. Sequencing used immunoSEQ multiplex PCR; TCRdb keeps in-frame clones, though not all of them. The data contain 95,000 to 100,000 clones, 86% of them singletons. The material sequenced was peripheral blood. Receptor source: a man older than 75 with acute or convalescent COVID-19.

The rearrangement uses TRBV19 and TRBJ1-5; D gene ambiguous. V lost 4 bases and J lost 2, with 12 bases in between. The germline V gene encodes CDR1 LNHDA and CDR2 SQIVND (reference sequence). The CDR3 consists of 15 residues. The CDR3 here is CASSNVPPGNQPQHF. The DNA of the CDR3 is TGTGCCAGTAGTAACGTCCCTCCGGGCAATCAGCCCCAGCATTTT.

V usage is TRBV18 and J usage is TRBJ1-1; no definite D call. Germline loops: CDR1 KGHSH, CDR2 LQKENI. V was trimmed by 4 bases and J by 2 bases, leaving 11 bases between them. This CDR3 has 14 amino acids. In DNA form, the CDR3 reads TGTGCCAGCTCACTTACAGAGTCCAACACTGAAGCTTTCTTT. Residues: CASSLTESNTEAFF.

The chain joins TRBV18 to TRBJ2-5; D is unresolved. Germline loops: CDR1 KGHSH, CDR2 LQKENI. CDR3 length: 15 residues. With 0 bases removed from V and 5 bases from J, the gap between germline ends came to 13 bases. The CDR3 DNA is TGTGCCAGCTCACCACCGACCCGGGTTGGTGAGACCCAGTACTTC. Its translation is CASSPPTRVGETQYF.

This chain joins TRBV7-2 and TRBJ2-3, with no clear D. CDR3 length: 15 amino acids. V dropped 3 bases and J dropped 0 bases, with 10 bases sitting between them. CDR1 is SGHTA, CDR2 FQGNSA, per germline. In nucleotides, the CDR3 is TGTGCCAGCAGCTTTGGCTCTCCCAGCACAGATACGCAGTATTTT. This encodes CASSFGSPSTDTQYF.

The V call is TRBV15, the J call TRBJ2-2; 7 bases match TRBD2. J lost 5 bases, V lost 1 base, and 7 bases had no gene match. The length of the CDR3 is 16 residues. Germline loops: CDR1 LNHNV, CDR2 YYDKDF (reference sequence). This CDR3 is CATSRVPGGGTGELFF. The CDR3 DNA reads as TGTGCCACCAGCAGAGTCCCGGGAGGTGGAACCGGGGAGCTGTTTTTT.

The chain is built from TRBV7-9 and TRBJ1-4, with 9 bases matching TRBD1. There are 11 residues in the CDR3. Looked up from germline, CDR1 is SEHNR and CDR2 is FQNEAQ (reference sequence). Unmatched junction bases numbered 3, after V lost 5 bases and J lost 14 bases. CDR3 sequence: CASSLGQGLFF. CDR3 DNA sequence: TGTGCCAGCAGCCTGGGACAGGGCCTGTTTTTT. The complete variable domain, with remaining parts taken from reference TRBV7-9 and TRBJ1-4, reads DTGVSQNPRHKITKRGQNVTFRCDPISEHNRLYWYRQTLGQGPEFLTYFQNEAQLEKSRLLSDRFSAERPKGSFSTLEIQRTEQGDSAMYLCASSLGQGLFFGSGTQLSVL.

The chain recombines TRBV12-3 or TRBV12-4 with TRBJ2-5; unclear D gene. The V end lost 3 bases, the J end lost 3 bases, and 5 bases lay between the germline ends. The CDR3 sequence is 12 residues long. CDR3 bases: TGTGCCAGCAGTTTTAGCAAAGAGACCCAGTACTTC. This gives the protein CASSFSKETQYF.

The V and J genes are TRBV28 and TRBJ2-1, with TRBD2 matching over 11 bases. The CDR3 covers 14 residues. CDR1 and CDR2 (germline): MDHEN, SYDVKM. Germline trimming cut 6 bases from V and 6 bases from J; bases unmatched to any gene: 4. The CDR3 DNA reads TGTGCCAGCAGAACTAGCGGGAGTTCCAATGAGCAGTTCTTC. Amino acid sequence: CASRTSGSSNEQFF.

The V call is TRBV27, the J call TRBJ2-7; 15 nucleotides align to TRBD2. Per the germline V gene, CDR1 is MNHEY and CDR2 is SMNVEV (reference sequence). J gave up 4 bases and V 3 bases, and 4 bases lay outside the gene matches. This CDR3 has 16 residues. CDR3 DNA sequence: TGTGCCAGCAGTTTTTCCGGGACTAGCGGGAGGTACGAGCAGTACTTC. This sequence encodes CASSFSGTSGRYEQYF.

The CDR3 DNA reads TGTGCCAGCAGCGTGGCCCGACAGGGCACAAGTGGAAACACCATATATTTT. It codes for CASSVARQGTSGNTIYF. The chain uses TRBV5-4 and TRBJ1-3, with 7 bases identical to TRBD1. The CDR3 sequence is 17 residues long. V gave up 4 bases and J gave up 3 bases; unmatched junction bases: 13. Germline CDR1 and CDR2: SGHNT and YYREEE (reference sequence).

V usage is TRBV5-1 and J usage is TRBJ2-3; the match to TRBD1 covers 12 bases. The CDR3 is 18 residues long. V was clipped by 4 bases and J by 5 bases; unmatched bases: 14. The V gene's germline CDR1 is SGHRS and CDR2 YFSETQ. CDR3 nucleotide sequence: TGCGCCAGCAGCACGGGACAGGGGGCGAGGTGGCGAAAAGATACGCAGTATTTT. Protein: CASSTGQGARWRKDTQYF.

For the CDR3, the DNA is TGTGCCAGCAGTTTTTCTAGAAAATGGGATACGCAGTATTTT. Protein sequence: CASSFSRKWDTQYF. The chain is built from TRBV28 and TRBJ2-3, with D unclear. CDR3 length: 14 amino acids. Germline-derived CDR1 and CDR2 are MDHEN and SYDVKM. The V and J ends lost 3 bases and 6 bases respectively, with 13 bases between them.

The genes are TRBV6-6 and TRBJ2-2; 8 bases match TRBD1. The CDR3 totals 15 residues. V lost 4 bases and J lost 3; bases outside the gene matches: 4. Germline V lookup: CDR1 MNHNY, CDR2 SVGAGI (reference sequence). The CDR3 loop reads CASSSQGADTGELFF. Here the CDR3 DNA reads TGTGCCAGCAGTTCCCAGGGGGCGGACACCGGGGAGCTGTTTTTT.

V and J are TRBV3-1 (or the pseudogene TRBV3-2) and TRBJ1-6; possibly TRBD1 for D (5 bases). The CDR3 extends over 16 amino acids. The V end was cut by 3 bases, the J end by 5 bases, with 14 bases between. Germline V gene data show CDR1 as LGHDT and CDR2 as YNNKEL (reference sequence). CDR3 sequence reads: CASSHTPSGNNSPLHF. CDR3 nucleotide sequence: TGTGCCAGCAGCCACACACCCTCAGGGAATAATTCACCCCTCCACTTT.

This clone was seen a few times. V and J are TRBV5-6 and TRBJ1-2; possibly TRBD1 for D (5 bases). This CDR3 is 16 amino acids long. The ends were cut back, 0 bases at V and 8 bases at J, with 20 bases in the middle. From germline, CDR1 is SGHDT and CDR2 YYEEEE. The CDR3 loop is CASSLAGFGRGFGYTF. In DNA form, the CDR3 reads TGTGCCAGCAGCTTGGCCGGGTTCGGGAGGGGCTTCGGCTACACCTTC. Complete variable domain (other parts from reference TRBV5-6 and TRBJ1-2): DAGVTQSPTHLIKTRGQQVTLRCSPKSGHDTVSWYQQALGQGPQFIFQYYEEEERQRGNFPDRFSGHQFPNYSSELNVNALLLGDSALYLCASSLAGFGRGFGYTFGSGTRLTVV.

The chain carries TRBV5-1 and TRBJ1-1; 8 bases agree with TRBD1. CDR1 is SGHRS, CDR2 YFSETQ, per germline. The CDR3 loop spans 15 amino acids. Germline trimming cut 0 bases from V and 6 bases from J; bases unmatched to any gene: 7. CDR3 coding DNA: TGCGCCAGCAGCTTGGAACAGGGGGTAAGGGCTGAAGCTTTCTTT. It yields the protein CASSLEQGVRAEAFF.

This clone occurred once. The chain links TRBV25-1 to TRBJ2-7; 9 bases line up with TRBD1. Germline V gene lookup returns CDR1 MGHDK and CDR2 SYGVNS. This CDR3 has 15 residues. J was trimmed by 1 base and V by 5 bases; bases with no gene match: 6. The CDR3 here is CASSTPTGGSYEQYF. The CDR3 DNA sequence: TGTGCCAGCAGTACACCGACAGGGGGATCCTACGAGCAGTACTTC.

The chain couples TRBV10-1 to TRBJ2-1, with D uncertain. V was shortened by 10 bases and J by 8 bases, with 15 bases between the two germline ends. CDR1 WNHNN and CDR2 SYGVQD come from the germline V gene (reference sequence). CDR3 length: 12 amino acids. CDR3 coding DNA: TGCGCCACCCTGCGTCTTTTCGATGAGCAGTTCTTC. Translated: CATLRLFDEQFF.

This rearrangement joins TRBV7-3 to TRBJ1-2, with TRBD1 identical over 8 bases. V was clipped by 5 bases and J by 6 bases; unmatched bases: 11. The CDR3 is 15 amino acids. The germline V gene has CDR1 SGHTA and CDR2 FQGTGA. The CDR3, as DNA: TGTGCCAGCAGCCCAACTGGGACAGGCGAAGATGGCTACACCTTC. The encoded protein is CASSPTGTGEDGYTF.

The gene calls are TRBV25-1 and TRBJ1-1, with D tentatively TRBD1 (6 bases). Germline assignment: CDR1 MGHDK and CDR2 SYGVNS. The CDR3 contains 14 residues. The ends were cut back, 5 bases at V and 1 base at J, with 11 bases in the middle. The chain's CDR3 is CASSIQGRNTEAFF. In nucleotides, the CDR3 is TGTGCCAGCAGTATACAGGGTAGGAACACTGAAGCTTTCTTT.

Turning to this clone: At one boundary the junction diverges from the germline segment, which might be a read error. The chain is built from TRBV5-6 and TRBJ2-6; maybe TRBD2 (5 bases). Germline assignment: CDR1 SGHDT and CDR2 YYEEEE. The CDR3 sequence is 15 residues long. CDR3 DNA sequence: TGTGCCAGCAACTTGGGAGTCTCTGGGGCCAACGTCCTGACTTTC. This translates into CASNLGVSGANVLTF.

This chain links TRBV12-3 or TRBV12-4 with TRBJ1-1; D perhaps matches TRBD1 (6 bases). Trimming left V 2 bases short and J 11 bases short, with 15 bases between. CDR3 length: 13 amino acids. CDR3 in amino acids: CASSLQGTVSAFF. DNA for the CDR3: TGTGCCAGCAGTTTACAGGGGACGGTCTCGGCTTTCTTT.

This chain's CDR3 is CASSQSLGQGGYEQYF. The CDR3 nucleotides read TGCGCCAGCAGCCAAAGTTTGGGACAGGGGGGGTACGAGCAGTACTTC. The gene calls are TRBV4-3 and TRBJ2-7; 11 nucleotides align to TRBD1. Trimming at V came to 2 bases and at J to 4 bases, leaving 7 bases not matched to a gene. This CDR3 contains 16 residues. Per the germline V gene, CDR1 is LGHNA and CDR2 is YSLEER.

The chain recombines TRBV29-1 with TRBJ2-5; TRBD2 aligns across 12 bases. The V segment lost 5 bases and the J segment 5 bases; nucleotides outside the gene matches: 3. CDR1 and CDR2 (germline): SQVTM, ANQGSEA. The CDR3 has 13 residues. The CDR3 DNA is TGCAGCGTTCGACTAGCGGGAGAGGAGACCCAGTACTTC. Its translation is CSVRLAGEETQYF. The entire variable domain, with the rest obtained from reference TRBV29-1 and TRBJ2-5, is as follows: SAVISQKPSRDICQRGTSLTIQCQVDSQVTMMFWYRQQPGQSLTLIATANQGSEATYESGFVIDKFPISRPNLTFSTLTVSNMSPEDSSIYLCSVRLAGEETQYFGPGTRLLVL.

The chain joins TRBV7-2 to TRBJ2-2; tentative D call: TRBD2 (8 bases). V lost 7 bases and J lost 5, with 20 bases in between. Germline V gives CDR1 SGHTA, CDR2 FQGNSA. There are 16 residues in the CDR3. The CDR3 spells CASTPGGGGRTGELFF. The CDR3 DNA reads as TGTGCCAGCACCCCAGGGGGGGGCGGGAGGACCGGGGAGCTGTTTTTT.

The CDR3 here is CASSGTTLNYGYTF. The CDR3 nucleotides read TGTGCCAGCAGTGGGACAACCCTAAACTATGGCTACACCTTC. The chain joins TRBV2 to TRBJ1-2, with D possibly matching TRBD1 (5 bases). This CDR3 has 14 amino acids. Per germline, CDR1 SNHLY and CDR2 FYNNEI. V shed 4 bases and J shed 2 bases, with 11 bases lying between them.

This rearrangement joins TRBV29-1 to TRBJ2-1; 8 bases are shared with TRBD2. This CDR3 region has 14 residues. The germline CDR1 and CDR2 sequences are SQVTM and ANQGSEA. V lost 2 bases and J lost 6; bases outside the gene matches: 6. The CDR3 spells CSVEWRLAINEQFF. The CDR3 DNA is TGCAGCGTTGAATGGAGACTAGCGATCAATGAGCAGTTCTTC.

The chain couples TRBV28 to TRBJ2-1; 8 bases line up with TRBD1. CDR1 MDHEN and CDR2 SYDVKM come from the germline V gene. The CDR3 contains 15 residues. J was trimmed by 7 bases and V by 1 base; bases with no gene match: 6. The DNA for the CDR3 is TGTGCCAGCAGTTTATCGGGCAGGGGGCAGAATGAGCAGTTCTTC. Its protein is CASSLSGRGQNEQFF.